This T cell receptor (beta chain) was profiled in a study of blood T cell repertoires in COVID-19. Across the study: The study drew acute and convalescent COVID-19 samples from the United States, Italy and Spain. PBMCs, B-cell-depleted T cells, or T cells were the source of the cDNA or gDNA that made up the material.

As handled by the study authors: How many nucleated cells were present was estimated from reference gene primer amplification. Assay: immunoSEQ multiplex PCR; the TCRdb copy retains only in-frame clones and omits some. That table gives V, J and clone size, and the DNA gave D and trimming. The data contain 210,000 or so clones, 88% of them seen just once; the ten biggest clones take up about 1.5%. This CDR3 has 14 residues. Trimming cost V 10 bases and J 3 bases; bases outside gene matches: 4. Germline V gene lookup returns CDR1 SNHLY and CDR2 FYNNEI. The rearrangement uses TRBV2 and TRBJ2-1; TRBD2 matches 12 bases. Sequencing was done on a sample of peripheral blood. The clonotype comes from a man between 18 and 29 years old with active or convalescent COVID-19. CDR3 sequence (DNA): TGTGCCACGTCTAGCGGGAGGGACTACAATGAGCAGTTCTTC. Residues: CATSSGRDYNEQFF.